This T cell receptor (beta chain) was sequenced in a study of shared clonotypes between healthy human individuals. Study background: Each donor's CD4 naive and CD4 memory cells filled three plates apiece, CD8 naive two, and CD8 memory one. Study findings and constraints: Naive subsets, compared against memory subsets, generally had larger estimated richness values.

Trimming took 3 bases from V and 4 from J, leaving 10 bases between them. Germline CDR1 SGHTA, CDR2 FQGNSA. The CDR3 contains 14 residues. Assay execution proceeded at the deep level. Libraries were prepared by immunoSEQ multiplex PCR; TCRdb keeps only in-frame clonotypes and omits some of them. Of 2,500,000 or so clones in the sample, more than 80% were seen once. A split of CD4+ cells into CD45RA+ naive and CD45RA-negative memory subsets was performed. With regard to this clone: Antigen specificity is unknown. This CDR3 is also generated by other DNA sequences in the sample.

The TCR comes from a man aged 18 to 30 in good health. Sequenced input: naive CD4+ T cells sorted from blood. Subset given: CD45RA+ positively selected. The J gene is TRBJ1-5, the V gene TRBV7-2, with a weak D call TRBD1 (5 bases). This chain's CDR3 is CASSFTGGNQPQHF. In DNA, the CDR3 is TGTGCCAGCAGCTTTACCGGGGGGAATCAGCCCCAGCATTTT.